The entry that follows covers one T cell receptor beta chain sequence. Its cognate antigen is unknown. This was the immunoSEQ v3.0 assay at survey level. Assay used: immunoSEQ multiplex PCR; TCRdb lists only in-frame clones, some missing. The profile shows roughly 31,000 clones, about 88% of them singletons. The data are from a study of long-term antiretroviral therapy in people with HIV. For the study at large: Of all samples, the earliest predate the 2015 immediate-ART recommendation by about a decade.

Findings and limits, study-wide: Whereas controls had wider CDR3 length ranges, HIV repertoires had narrower ones. The data indicate that diversity increased after ART but remained below transplant donor controls. Dominant in the repertoire at all time points were clones expanded before ART.

The sequence was obtained from a man in his fifties or sixties with HIV. The sample here was unsorted PBMCs, taken approximately 5 years before starting antiretroviral therapy.

CDR3 coding DNA: TGTGCCAGCAGCCCTGACAGGGGGCCGAACGAGCAGTACTTC. Protein product: CASSPDRGPNEQYF. The rearrangement joins TRBV7-2 to TRBJ2-7; TRBD1 aligns across 10 bases. Unmatched junction bases numbered 6, after V lost 5 bases and J lost 5 bases. The length of the CDR3 is 14 residues. CDR1 is SGHTA and CDR2 is FQGNSA in the germline V gene.